Below, 28 T cell receptor beta chains from the same sample are listed, as sequenced in a study of human T cells and chemical hapten exposure. TCRdb analysed the RACE reads with MiXCR anew, one entry per CDR3 protein. The sample holds 300,000 to 450,000 distinct CDR3 sequences, around 5% seen once. Regarding time point: pre-sensitization, week 0. Stated treatment: therapeutic diphenylcyclopropenone sensitization with weekly scalp DPC. This material consisted of whole blood, taken in connection with sensitization to the hapten diphenylcyclopropenone (DPC). These receptors originate from a woman under 30 with alopecia areata. Some clones in this sample may be carry-over from other donors' samples.

This clonotype was found many times. The rearrangement joins TRBV4-2 to TRBJ1-2, with D maybe TRBD1 (5 bases). V lost 0 bases and J 5 bases, leaving 22 bases between the germline ends. The germline CDR1 and CDR2 sequences are LGHNA and YNFKEQ. CDR3 length: 18 amino acids. DNA of the CDR3: TGTGCCAGCAGCCAAGATGTGGGCGGGATGGGGGACTTTTATGGCTACACCTTC. This codes for CASSQDVGGMGDFYGYTF.

Of note for this clonotype: Since a much larger clone is just one base distant, this may be a read error. The V and J genes are TRBV29-1 and TRBJ1-2; D gene uncertain. V lost 6 bases and J lost 2, with 16 bases in between. CDR1 and CDR2 (germline): SQVTM, ANQGSEA. The length of the CDR3 is 14 residues. CDR3 sequence (DNA): TGCAGCGTCGTCTCGCTGGGATCAAACTATGGCTACACCTTC. This translates into CSVVSLGSNYGYTF.

The sample holds many counts of this clonotype. The chain employs TRBV5-1 and TRBJ2-7, with 9 bases aligning to TRBD1. Germline V gene sequence: CDR1 SGHRS, CDR2 YFSETQ. The CDR3 contains 13 residues. Trimming took 0 bases from V and 6 from J; bases not matched to a gene: 1. The CDR3 nucleotides are TGCGCCAGCAGCTTGGACAGGGGGCGCGAGCAGTACTTC. It yields the protein CASSLDRGREQYF.

This clonotype occurred a few times. V is TRBV7-2 and J is TRBJ2-1, with a tentative D call TRBD1 (5 bases). Germline V lookup: CDR1 SGHTA, CDR2 FQGNSA. With 5 bases removed from V and 0 bases from J, the gap between germline ends came to 17 bases. The length of the CDR3 is 17 residues. CDR3 loop: CASSQVKQESSYNEQFF. Written as DNA, the CDR3 is TGTGCCAGCAGCCAGGTCAAACAGGAAAGCTCCTACAATGAGCAGTTCTTC.

This clonotype was recorded a few times. The V and J genes are TRBV3-1 and TRBJ2-5, with D uncertain. CDR3 length equals 13 residues. V gave up 0 bases and J gave up 2 bases, with 4 bases separating them. Germline loops: CDR1 LGHDT, CDR2 YNNKEL (reference sequence). The CDR3 region has the DNA TGTGCCAGCAGCCAAGAATGGCAAGAGACCCAGTACTTC. Protein product: CASSQEWQETQYF.

This clonotype occurred a few times. The chain joins TRBV5-1 to TRBJ1-1; the match to TRBD1 covers 7 bases. There are 15 residues in the CDR3. Per the germline V gene, CDR1 is SGHRS and CDR2 is YFSETQ. The trim removed 0 bases at V and 3 bases at J, leaving 5 bases unmatched. The CDR3 DNA reads as TGCGCCAGCAGCTTGGAAGCAGGGGGAGACACTGAAGCTTTCTTT. This translates into CASSLEAGGDTEAFF.

This clonotype has ten or more counts. The chain links TRBV7-2 to TRBJ2-5, with 11 bases that match TRBD2. The trim removed 5 bases at V and 5 bases at J, leaving 13 bases unmatched. Germline V gene lookup returns CDR1 SGHTA and CDR2 FQGNSA. The CDR3 totals 17 residues. The CDR3 nucleotides read TGTGCCAGCAGCCCCCTAGCGGGGGGACTGGCTTGGGAGACCCAGTACTTC. The encoded protein is CASSPLAGGLAWETQYF.

The chain links TRBV25-1 to TRBJ1-4; TRBD1 aligns across 8 bases. Germline values: CDR1 MGHDK, CDR2 SYGVNS. The CDR3 runs 15 residues. V lost 8 bases to trimming and J lost 5 bases; unmatched junction nucleotides: 10. The CDR3 DNA is TGTGCCAGCCAGGACAGGGTTGGTATAAATGAAAAACTGTTTTTT. Translation: CASQDRVGINEKLFF.

The V call is TRBV28, the J call TRBJ1-5, with unresolved D. The V end lost 5 bases, the J end lost 0 bases, and 14 bases lay between the germline ends. CDR1 and CDR2 from the germline V gene are MDHEN and SYDVKM. The CDR3 loop spans 16 amino acids. The CDR3 reads CASSPYREDSNQPQHF. For the CDR3, the DNA is TGTGCCAGCAGTCCATATCGGGAAGATAGCAATCAGCCCCAGCATTTT.

The rearrangement links TRBV11-3 to TRBJ1-5, with D maybe TRBD1 (6 bases). Germline V CDR1 and CDR2: SGHNT, YENEEA. The CDR3 runs to 12 residues. CDR3 in DNA: TGTTGCCAGGGGTATAGCAATCAGCCCCAGCATTTT. It specifies CCQGYSNQPQHF.

This clonotype was counted a few times. The chain combines TRBV7-3 with TRBJ1-1; TRBD1 matches 7 bases. Per the germline V gene, CDR1 is SGHTA and CDR2 is FQGTGA. The CDR3 is made up of 13 amino acids. V was pared by 5 bases and J by 6 bases, with 6 bases of the junction left unmatched. The CDR3 nucleotides read TGTGCCAGCAGCCCCCGACAGGGCTCTGAAGCTTTCTTT. This codes for CASSPRQGSEAFF.

This clonotype showed up just a few times. V usage is TRBV19 and J usage is TRBJ2-1; the D gene is possibly TRBD2 (6 bases). V was trimmed by 7 bases and J by 6 bases, leaving 16 bases between them. The CDR3 has 14 residues. Germline V gene sequence: CDR1 LNHDA, CDR2 SQIVND (reference sequence). The CDR3: CASTGSWGVNEQFF. The CDR3, as DNA: TGTGCCAGTACTGGGAGTTGGGGGGTCAATGAGCAGTTCTTC.

In its sample, this clonotype was seen many times. The genes are TRBV27 and TRBJ2-1; 9 positions agree with TRBD2. The CDR3 extends over 16 amino acids. Germline CDR1 MNHEY, CDR2 SMNVEV (reference sequence). Trimming removed 0 bases from V and 8 bases from J; junction bases left unmatched: 8. This CDR3 is CASSLSSGGLGDEQFF. The CDR3 DNA follows: TGTGCCAGCAGTTTATCTAGCGGGGGCCTGGGGGATGAGCAGTTCTTC.

In this sample, this clonotype turned up a few times. The gene calls are TRBV5-1 and TRBJ2-1, with 10 nucleotides matching TRBD1. CDR3 length equals 16 residues. CDR1 is SGHRS and CDR2 is YFSETQ in the germline V gene. J lost 1 base, V lost 0 bases, and 1 base had no gene match. The DNA of the CDR3 is TGCGCCAGCAGCTTGGGACAGGGGGCTTCCTACAATGAGCAGTTCTTC. This encodes CASSLGQGASYNEQFF.

This clonotype has a count of ten or more. The V call is TRBV27, the J call TRBJ2-5, with D maybe TRBD2 (6 bases). The CDR3 contains 15 residues. V dropped 8 bases and J dropped 1 base, with 17 bases sitting between them. Germline V lookup: CDR1 MNHEY, CDR2 SMNVEV (reference sequence). Here the CDR3 DNA reads TGTGCCAGCCGTACTGCCGGGACTCGCCAAGAGACCCAGTACTTC. This encodes CASRTAGTRQETQYF.

This clonotype was recorded at least ten times. The chain is built from TRBV4-3 and TRBJ2-7; D perhaps matches TRBD1 (5 bases). V lost 0 bases and J 2 bases, leaving 14 bases between the germline ends. The CDR3 consists of 16 residues. CDR1 is LGHNA and CDR2 is YSLEER in the germline V gene. Here the CDR3 DNA reads TGCGCCAGCAGCCAAGATGACACATTGGGGCCCTACGAGCAGTACTTC. As protein: CASSQDDTLGPYEQYF.

On this clonotype itself: It may be a read error: a sequence one base away is much more abundant. This rearrangement joins TRBV9 to TRBJ1-6; D gene ambiguous. Trimming removed 1 base at V and 6 bases at J, with 8 bases between. Germline CDR1 reads SGDLS; CDR2 reads YYNGEE. The CDR3 sequence is 14 residues long. This CDR3 is CASSVTSLNSPLHF. The CDR3 nucleotides read TGTGCCAGCAGCGTAACCAGCCTTAATTCACCCCTCCACTTT. Full variable domain (remainder filled in from reference TRBV9 and TRBJ1-6): DSGVTQTPKHLITATGQRVTLRCSPRSGDLSVYWYQQSLDQGLQFLIQYYNGEERAKGNILERFSAQQFPDLHSELNLSSLELGDSALYFCASSVTSLNSPLHFGNGTRLTVT.

This chain connects TRBV6-2 or TRBV6-3 to TRBJ2-3; 13 bases match TRBD2. V dropped 11 bases and J dropped 0; count of bases not matched to a gene: 8. Germline V gene data show CDR1 as MNHEY and CDR2 as SVGEGT. This CDR3 contains 16 residues. The chain's CDR3 is CAGGLAGDRSTDTQYF. The DNA of the CDR3 is TGTGCCGGTGGACTAGCGGGGGACAGAAGCACAGATACGCAGTATTTT.

This clonotype showed up many times. V usage is TRBV3-1 and J usage is TRBJ1-6; D is perhaps TRBD1 (5 bases). Deletions cut 1 base from V and 5 bases from J, with 6 bases between. The CDR3 loop spans 14 amino acids. Per the germline V gene, CDR1 is LGHDT and CDR2 is YNNKEL (reference sequence). The chain's CDR3 is CASSQARDNSPLHF. The DNA for the CDR3 is TGTGCCAGCAGCCAAGCCAGGGATAATTCACCCCTCCACTTT.

The rearrangement uses TRBV6-5 and TRBJ1-5; D is perhaps TRBD1 (5 bases). This CDR3 contains 13 residues. Germline V gene lookup returns CDR1 MNHEY and CDR2 SVGAGI. Deletions cut 6 bases from V and 4 bases from J, with 10 bases between. CDR3 in DNA: TGTGCCAGCAGAAGGGGCATGAATCAGCCCCAGCATTTT. Translated, it gives CASRRGMNQPQHF.

This clonotype was counted a few times. The chain uses TRBV6-5 and TRBJ2-3, with D perhaps matching TRBD2 (5 bases). Germline values: CDR1 MNHEY, CDR2 SVGAGI. CDR3 size: 13 residues. V was pared by 0 bases and J by 8 bases, with 9 bases between. As DNA, the CDR3 is TGTGCCAGCAGTTACTCGACACGGGGTACGCAGTATTTT. It encodes CASSYSTRGTQYF.

The chain carries TRBV7-9 and TRBJ1-2; D unclear. The CDR3 is made up of 14 amino acids. V was cut by 5 bases and J by 8 bases, with 18 bases left in between. Germline V lookup: CDR1 SEHNR, CDR2 FQNEAQ (reference sequence). CDR3 residues: CASSPVDGKEGYTF. CDR3 nucleotides: TGTGCCAGCAGCCCCGTGGACGGGAAGGAGGGCTACACCTTC.

Ten or more counts support this clonotype. The chain recombines TRBV7-9 with TRBJ1-1; unclear D gene. V lost 1 base and J lost 4, with 10 bases in between. Germline CDR1 is SEHNR and CDR2 is FQNEAQ (reference sequence). CDR3 length equals 14 residues. The CDR3 loop reads CASSLGQLGTEAFF. In nucleotides, the CDR3 is TGTGCCAGCAGCTTAGGCCAATTGGGCACTGAAGCTTTCTTT.

This clonotype came up a few times. This chain uses TRBV12-3 or TRBV12-4 with TRBJ2-1; no clear D. Trimming cost V 6 bases and J 6 bases, with 15 bases left between them. The CDR3 is 14 residues long. CDR3 sequence reads: CASSLSGVSNEQFF. The CDR3 DNA is TGTGCCAGCAGCCTATCTGGGGTCAGCAATGAGCAGTTCTTC.

Many counts were recorded for this clonotype. This chain links TRBV19 with TRBJ2-7; 8 bases map to TRBD1. This CDR3 has 14 amino acids. With 5 bases clipped from V and 0 bases from J, the junction kept 3 bases outside the gene matches. Per the germline V gene, CDR1 is LNHDA and CDR2 is SQIVND (reference sequence). The CDR3 nucleotides are TGTGCCAGTAGTCGGACAGGGCCCTCCTACGAGCAGTACTTC. As protein: CASSRTGPSYEQYF.

The table lists this clonotype with a few counts. This chain links TRBV15 with TRBJ1-6; D is ambiguous. The CDR3 loop spans 12 amino acids. V lost 3 bases, J lost 6 bases, and 3 bases lay in between. Germline lookup yields CDR1 LNHNV and CDR2 YYDKDF (reference sequence). The CDR3: CATSSFNSPLHF. CDR3 nucleotide sequence: TGTGCCACCAGCAGCTTTAATTCACCCCTCCACTTT.

This clonotype was found a few times. V gene TRBV7-9 combines with J gene TRBJ1-4, with D possibly being TRBD1 (5 bases). The length of the CDR3 is 16 residues. V gave up 4 bases and J gave up 5 bases, with 17 bases separating them. The germline V gene encodes CDR1 SEHNR and CDR2 FQNEAQ (reference sequence). This CDR3 reads CASSSPRARGNEKLFF. DNA for the CDR3: TGTGCCAGCAGCTCTCCCCGTGCACGGGGGAATGAAAAACTGTTTTTT.

CDR3 in DNA: TGTGCCAGCACCATGAGGGACAGGGTCAACGAGCAGTACTTC. Translated, it gives CASTMRDRVNEQYF. This chain joins TRBV7-9 and TRBJ2-7; 9 bases are a match to TRBD1. V lost 7 bases, J lost 5 bases, and 9 bases stayed unmatched. The CDR3 consists of 14 residues. Germline CDR1 SEHNR, CDR2 FQNEAQ (reference sequence).